This section outlines one TCR beta chain sequence together with its context. The sample originates from a study of blood T cell repertoires in COVID-19. Across the study: Material from acute and convalescent COVID-19 was sourced from the United States, Italy and Spain. PBMCs, B-cell-depleted T cells, or T cells were the source of the cDNA or gDNA that made up the material.

Per the original methods: Estimation of nucleated cell counts was performed using reference gene primer amplification. Sequenced by immunoSEQ multiplex PCR; TCRdb stores in-frame clones only, minus some. That table furnishes V, J and clone size, whereas the DNA furnished D and trimming. The sample lists about 300,000 clones; 86% were seen once. Source material: peripheral blood. This receptor was taken from a woman in her forties or fifties with acute or convalescent COVID-19.

The CDR3, as DNA: TGCGCCAGCAGCCCGCGGACAGCACAAGAGACCCAGTACTTC. Translated: CASSPRTAQETQYF. The rearrangement uses TRBV5-1 and TRBJ2-5, with TRBD1 as a possible D gene (6 bases). V lost 4 bases and J 2 bases, leaving 12 bases between the germline ends. CDR1 is SGHRS, CDR2 YFSETQ, per germline. The CDR3 is 14 amino acids.